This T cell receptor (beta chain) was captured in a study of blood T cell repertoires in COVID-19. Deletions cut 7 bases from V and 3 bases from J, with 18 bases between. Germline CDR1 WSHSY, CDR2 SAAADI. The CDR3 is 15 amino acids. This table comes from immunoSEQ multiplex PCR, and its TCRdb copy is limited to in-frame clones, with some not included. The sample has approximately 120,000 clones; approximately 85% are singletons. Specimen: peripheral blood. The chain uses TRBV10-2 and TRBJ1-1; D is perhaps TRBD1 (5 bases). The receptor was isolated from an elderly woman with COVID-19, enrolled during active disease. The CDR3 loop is CASINRGSADTEAFF. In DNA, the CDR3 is TGCGCCAGCATAAATCGGGGGTCGGCGGACACTGAAGCTTTCTTT.